This record concerns one T cell receptor beta chain sequence. Germline V CDR1 and CDR2: SNHLY, FYNNEI. The CDR3 sequence is 15 residues long. The ends were cut back, 3 bases at V and 8 bases at J, with 16 bases in the middle. The sample belongs to a study of blood T cell repertoires in COVID-19. Study context: Nucleic acid was either cDNA or gDNA, and it came from T cells, B-cell-depleted T cells, or PBMCs.

The protocol was immunoSEQ multiplex PCR, while the TCRdb copy is restricted to in-frame clones and leaves out a portion. In the table there are 250,000 or so clones, under 90% of which are singletons. In terms of age and location, participants ranged from about 18 to 100 years and lived in 24 US areas. Assignment of participants to cohorts was predicated upon participant-reported clinical history. Donors of Cohort 3 who recovered were those that had two negative PCRs, clearance, or symptom resolution. This sequence originates from a man aged 55 to 70 who had recovered from COVID-19. The chain is built from TRBV2 and TRBJ1-4; maybe TRBD1 (5 bases). Sequenced sample: PBMCs or T cells enriched from blood (not recorded which). This CDR3 is CASSEGRSGWEKLFF. CDR3 DNA sequence: TGTGCCAGCAGTGAGGGGCGGTCAGGGTGGGAAAAACTGTTTTTT.